The rows below give T cell receptor beta chains drawn from one sample of a study of beta chain features in type 1 diabetes. The method was immunoSEQ multiplex PCR; TCRdb's version includes in-frame clones alone and lacks a portion of them. The sample includes over 650,000 clones, about an eighth of them seen just once. The sequenced sample consisted of naive CD4+ T cells from blood. These receptors were taken from a man between 18 and 35 years old with type 1 diabetes. Both conserved end residues are part of each CDR3. A D gene is named only where the DNA matches it firmly. Size is stated for part of the rows, as once, few or many counts, or as a class when the clone is expanded.

V	D	size	J	CDR3	DNA
TRBV13	-	few	TRBJ2-2	CASVSGTGNTGELFF	TGTGCCAGCGTCAGCGGGACAGGGAACACCGGGGAGCTGTTTTTT
TRBV5-4	-	few	TRBJ2-5	CASSLLSPGARETQYF	TGTGCCAGCAGCCTACTTTCTCCGGGGGCTAGGGAGACCCAGTACTTC
TRBV25-1	TRBD1	-	TRBJ1-1	CASRIPGGTEAFF	TGTGCCAGCAGGATTCCAGGGGGCACTGAAGCTTTCTTT
TRBV5-1	TRBD1	-	TRBJ2-2	CASSLLTGVSGAGELFF	TGCGCCAGCAGCTTGCTAACAGGGGTCAGTGGTGCCGGGGAGCTGTTTTTT
TRBV7-2	-	few	TRBJ2-2	CASSLLVLNTGELFF	TGTGCCAGCAGCTTACTAGTCCTGAACACCGGGGAGCTGTTTTTT
TRBV9	-	-	TRBJ2-3	CASSEGLSTDTQYF	TGTGCCAGCAGCGAGGGACTCAGCACAGATACGCAGTATTTT
TRBV7-7	-	-	TRBJ2-5	CASSSTGTRAETQYF	TGTGCTAGCAGCTCCACCGGGACAAGGGCCGAGACCCAGTACTTC
TRBV5-4	TRBD1	few	TRBJ2-5	CASSLDRVETQYF	TGTGCCAGCAGCCTCGACAGGGTGGAGACCCAGTACTTC
TRBV5-6	TRBD1	-	TRBJ1-6	CASSRQGYSPLHF	TGTGCCAGCAGCCGACAGGGTTATTCACCCCTCCACTTT
TRBV23-1	-	few	TRBJ2-5	CASSQLATRREETQYF	TGCGCCAGCAGTCAATTGGCCACTCGCCGCGAAGAGACCCAGTACTTC